The 8 T cell receptor beta chains given below trace back to one sample, sequenced in a study of cytomegalovirus exposure and HLA in healthy donors. The PCR used 60 Vbeta and 13 Jbeta primers. Generated by immunoSEQ multiplex PCR, the TCRdb table keeps only in-frame clones and is missing some. This table holds around 270,000 clones, roughly 80% found once. What was sequenced was PBMCs. These receptors were taken from a girl aged 2-10 years in good health and CMV-seronegative.

The chain joins TRBV5-1 to TRBJ2-5; D remains ambiguous. Germline V lookup: CDR1 SGHRS, CDR2 YFSETQ. CDR3 size: 12 residues. V lost 1 base and J lost 5, with 6 bases in between. The CDR3 bases are TGCGCCAGCAGCTTGTACCGGGAGACCCAGTACTTC. Amino acid sequence: CASSLYRETQYF.

This rearrangement joins TRBV28 to TRBJ2-2; D gene unclear. Trimming took off 6 bases at V and 4 bases at J, with 15 bases between the two ends. This CDR3 is built from 15 residues. Germline V CDR1 and CDR2: MDHEN, SYDVKM. Here the CDR3 DNA reads TGTGCCAGCAGGAGATCTGCGGCTCTCACCGGGGAGCTGTTTTTT. Encoded protein: CASRRSAALTGELFF.

The chain combines TRBV5-1 with TRBJ2-7; 9 positions match TRBD1. The length of the CDR3 is 17 residues. V shed 6 bases and J 0 bases; nucleotides not matched to a gene: 13. The germline gives CDR1 SGHRS, CDR2 YFSETQ. The CDR3 sequence: CASTPTGGIDSSYEQYF. In DNA form, the CDR3 reads TGCGCCAGCACCCCGACAGGGGGTATCGATAGCTCCTACGAGCAGTACTTC. Using reference TRBV5-1 and TRBJ2-7 for the parts outside the CDR3, the full variable domain is KAGVTQTPRYLIKTRGQQVTLSCSPISGHRSVSWYQQTPGQGLQFLFEYFSETQRNKGNFPGRFSGRQFSNSRSEMNVSTLELGDSALYLCASTPTGGIDSSYEQYFGPGTRLTVT.

The CDR3 loop reads CASSTRQDYGYTF. The CDR3 DNA reads TGCGCCAGCAGCACACGACAAGACTATGGCTACACCTTC. The chain couples TRBV4-1 to TRBJ1-2; D unresolved. The ends were cut back, 5 bases at V and 3 bases at J, with 10 bases in the middle. This CDR3 has 13 residues. Germline CDR1 and CDR2: MGHRA and YSYEKL.

The chain joins TRBV5-5 to TRBJ1-1; possibly TRBD1 for D (6 bases). This CDR3 is built from 14 residues. Trimming pared 5 bases from V and 7 bases from J, leaving 18 bases between. Per the germline V gene, CDR1 is SGHKS and CDR2 is YYEKEE (reference sequence). Written as DNA, the CDR3 is TGTGCCAGCAGTGACAGGACTGCCACTATTGAAGCTTTCTTT. Protein: CASSDRTATIEAFF.

This sequence joins TRBV5-1 and TRBJ1-1, with D tentatively TRBD1 (5 bases). With 1 base removed from V and 11 bases from J, the gap between germline ends came to 24 bases. The germline V gene has CDR1 SGHRS and CDR2 YFSETQ. The CDR3 totals 16 residues. CDR3 nucleotide sequence: TGCGCCAGCAGCTTGTCCCCTGAGACAGACTCAAGGTGGGCTTTCTTT. Protein sequence: CASSLSPETDSRWAFF.

Remarks on this clone: Other DNA sequences within the sample encode an identical CDR3. The V call is TRBV7-2, the J call TRBJ1-5; no firm D call. V gave up 1 base and J gave up 3 bases, with 4 bases separating them. CDR1 SGHTA and CDR2 FQGNSA come from the germline V gene. The CDR3 consists of 13 residues. This CDR3 is CASSLGVNQPQHF. As DNA, the CDR3 is TGTGCCAGCAGCTTAGGAGTCAATCAGCCCCAGCATTTT.

This chain links TRBV6-5 with TRBJ2-7; a possible D gene is TRBD2 (5 bases). The V gene's germline CDR1 is MNHEY and CDR2 SVGAGI. This CDR3 is built from 15 residues. The V gene lost 0 bases and the J gene lost 1 base, with 10 bases spanning the gap. CDR3 coding DNA: TGTGCCAGCAGTTACTCGTTCGGGATTTCCTACGAGCAGTACTTC. This encodes CASSYSFGISYEQYF.